These 27 T cell receptor beta chains came from one sample sequenced in a study of CD8 T cells in ankylosing spondylitis. Via MiXCR, TCRdb re-called the 5' RACE reads, giving one row per CDR3 protein. The sample records fewer than 80,000 distinct CDR3 sequences, over 4% being singletons. The sample comprised blood, either unsorted or a sorted T cell fraction (not recorded which). Receptors originate from a male donor with ankylosing spondylitis or in good health (not recorded which).

Ten or more counts support this clonotype. The chain joins TRBV5-4 to TRBJ2-1; the match to TRBD1 covers 11 bases. The CDR3 is 19 residues long. V lost 6 bases, J lost 0 bases, and 14 bases stayed unmatched. Germline assignment: CDR1 SGHNT and CDR2 YYREEE (reference sequence). The CDR3 region is CASNSPGTGGASSYNEQFF. Written as DNA, the CDR3 is TGTGCCAGCAACTCACCCGGGACAGGGGGTGCTAGCTCCTACAATGAGCAGTTCTTC.

Ten or more counts support this clonotype. The chain joins TRBV27 to TRBJ2-6; D is undetermined. The CDR3 runs to 16 residues. Germline V gives CDR1 MNHEY, CDR2 SMNVEV (reference sequence). The V gene lost 3 bases and the J gene lost 0 bases, with 9 bases spanning the gap. CDR3 residues: CASSFTASSGANVLTF. As DNA, the CDR3 is TGTGCCAGCAGTTTTACGGCGAGCTCTGGGGCCAACGTCCTGACTTTC. Together with reference TRBV27 and TRBJ2-6, the CDR3 gives the full variable domain: EAQVTQNPRYLITVTGKKLTVTCSQNMNHEYMSWYRQDPGLGLRQIYYSMNVEVTDKGDVPEGYKVSRKEKRNFPLILESPSPNQTSLYFCASSFTASSGANVLTFGAGSRLTVL.

This clonotype showed up many times. This rearrangement joins TRBV4-3 to TRBJ1-1; D perhaps matches TRBD1 (5 bases). Trimming shortened V by 1 base and J by 0 bases, and 9 bases separated the two germline ends. CDR1 is LGHNA and CDR2 is YSLEER in the germline V gene. The CDR3 extends over 15 amino acids. The CDR3 protein is CASSQGRGLNTEAFF. The CDR3 DNA is TGCGCCAGCAGCCAAGGGAGGGGACTGAACACTGAAGCTTTCTTT.

This clonotype was seen repeatedly, ten times or more. The J gene is TRBJ2-3, the V gene TRBV10-1; 8 bases align to TRBD2. The CDR3 is 16 amino acids. After removal of 2 bases from V and 3 bases from J, the junction contained 7 bases not matched to a gene. Germline-derived CDR1 and CDR2 are WNHNN and SYGVQD (reference sequence). The CDR3: CASSEQSGGKTDTQYF. The CDR3 nucleotides are TGCGCCAGCAGTGAGCAAAGCGGGGGCAAAACAGATACGCAGTATTTT.

The chain couples TRBV29-1 to TRBJ1-1; D is unresolved. The CDR3 runs 11 residues. V lost 1 base, J lost 11 bases, and 11 bases lay in between. The V gene's germline CDR1 is SQVTM and CDR2 ANQGSEA. The CDR3 DNA sequence: TGCAGCGTTGAAGCCGGCCTCGGGGCTTTCTTT. It is translated as CSVEAGLGAFF.

This clonotype was counted ten times or more. V is TRBV12-3 or TRBV12-4 and J is TRBJ1-3; D unresolved. Trimming cost V 3 bases and J 7 bases, with 10 bases left between them. The CDR3 length is 13 residues. The CDR3 nucleotides are TGTGCCAGCAGTTTTGCGGGGAGCAACACCATATATTTT. It specifies CASSFAGSNTIYF.

This clonotype was counted ten times or more. The chain is built from TRBV27 and TRBJ2-7, with 12 bases matching TRBD2. Germline V CDR1 and CDR2: MNHEY, SMNVEV (reference sequence). This CDR3 contains 16 residues. Losses at the gene ends were 5 bases for V and 5 bases for J; bases not matched to a gene: 10. CDR3 sequence reads: CASSQLAGGRYHEQYF. For the CDR3, the DNA is TGTGCCAGCAGTCAACTAGCGGGGGGCCGGTATCACGAGCAGTACTTC.

This clonotype was observed at least ten times. The chain recombines TRBV6-2 or TRBV6-3 with TRBJ2-7, with TRBD1 matching over 7 bases. With 3 bases clipped from V and 0 bases from J, the junction kept 5 bases outside the gene matches. Germline-derived CDR1 and CDR2 are MNHEY and SVGEGT. The CDR3 runs 15 residues. CDR3 in DNA: TGTGCCAGCAGTTATAATGGGGACAGCTCCTACGAGCAGTACTTC. It codes for CASSYNGDSSYEQYF.

This clonotype was seen ten or more times. This chain joins TRBV20-1 and TRBJ2-2; D is perhaps TRBD1 or TRBD2 (5 bases each). V was clipped by 5 bases and J by 6 bases, with 19 bases between them. Germline-derived CDR1 and CDR2 are DFQATT and SNEGSKA (reference sequence). The CDR3 consists of 15 residues. CDR3 residues: CSAQLNGTPSGELFF. CDR3 bases: TGCAGTGCTCAACTTAACGGGACCCCTTCCGGGGAGCTGTTTTTT.

In this sample, this clonotype turned up many times. J is TRBJ2-3 and V is TRBV9, with unresolved D. V was pared by 3 bases and J by 2 bases, with 7 bases between. Germline CDR1 reads SGDLS; CDR2 reads YYNGEE. There are 13 residues in the CDR3. This CDR3 is CASSDQNTDTQYF. The CDR3 DNA is TGTGCCAGCAGCGACCAGAACACAGATACGCAGTATTTT.

The sample holds many counts of this clonotype. CDR3 sequence: CASSPGLAGTDTQYF. CDR3 nucleotide sequence: TGCGCCAGCAGCCCGGGACTAGCGGGGACAGATACGCAGTATTTT. The V gene is TRBV5-1, the J gene TRBJ2-3; 13 bases align to TRBD2. CDR3 length equals 15 residues. Germline V gene sequence: CDR1 SGHRS, CDR2 YFSETQ. The junction had 2 bases not matched to a gene; V was cut back by 4 bases and J by 3 bases.

This clonotype was picked up many times. The CDR3 protein is CASSFGTTFLYEQYF. CDR3 DNA sequence: TGTGCCAGCAGTTTTGGGACTACCTTCCTCTACGAGCAGTACTTC. V gene TRBV12-3 or TRBV12-4 combines with J gene TRBJ2-7; 7 nucleotides agree with TRBD2. The CDR3 is 15 amino acids. After removal of 3 bases from V and 3 bases from J, the junction contained 8 bases not matched to a gene.

This clonotype was counted many times. The chain joins TRBV5-1 to TRBJ2-7; the D gene is possibly TRBD2 (6 bases). The CDR3 is made up of 15 amino acids. V lost 1 base and J 5 bases, leaving 16 bases between the germline ends. Germline lookup yields CDR1 SGHRS and CDR2 YFSETQ. The CDR3 sequence: CASSLLAGLRDEQYF. DNA of the CDR3: TGCGCCAGCAGCTTGTTGGCGGGGCTCAGGGACGAGCAGTACTTC.

This clonotype has a count of ten or more. The rearrangement links TRBV28 to TRBJ1-5, with D maybe TRBD1 (6 bases). V gave up 10 bases and J gave up 4 bases, with 14 bases separating them. CDR1 and CDR2 (germline): MDHEN, SYDVKM. This CDR3 contains 13 residues. The CDR3 sequence is CATWTDSNQPQHF. CDR3 DNA sequence: TGTGCCACCTGGACAGACAGTAATCAGCCCCAGCATTTT.

This clonotype was counted between two and nine times. The chain recombines TRBV6-5 with TRBJ2-1; 8 bases align to TRBD1. The CDR3 totals 15 residues. Germline CDR1 MNHEY, CDR2 SVGAGI. The junction had 2 bases not matched to a gene; V was cut back by 2 bases and J by 2 bases. As DNA, the CDR3 is TGTGCCAGCAGTTACGGGACAGGCCCCTACAATGAGCAGTTCTTC. Amino acid sequence: CASSYGTGPYNEQFF.

This clonotype was seen repeatedly, ten times or more. This chain joins TRBV12-3 or TRBV12-4 and TRBJ1-1, with unresolved D. This CDR3 region has 14 residues. The V and J ends lost 5 bases and 0 bases respectively, with 10 bases between them. The CDR3 coding sequence is TGTGCCAGCAGTAACCCCCCAGTGAACACTGAAGCTTTCTTT. This codes for CASSNPPVNTEAFF.

This clonotype has a count of ten or more. This chain uses TRBV14 with TRBJ1-4; D is undetermined. This CDR3 spans 16 amino acids. The germline V gene has CDR1 SGHDN and CDR2 FVKESK. Trimming left V 0 bases short and J 0 bases short, with 8 bases between. CDR3 nucleotides: TGTGCCAGCAGCCAAGATAGGCACGCAACTAATGAAAAACTGTTTTTT. It yields the protein CASSQDRHATNEKLFF.

This clonotype was found many times. The V call is TRBV7-2, the J call TRBJ1-2, with a tentative D call TRBD1 (5 bases). Germline V gives CDR1 SGHTA, CDR2 FQGNSA. Trimming shortened V by 0 bases and J by 6 bases, and 8 bases separated the two germline ends. This CDR3 has 13 amino acids. The CDR3 loop is CASSLARENGYTF. The CDR3 DNA sequence: TGTGCCAGCAGCTTAGCCAGGGAGAATGGCTACACCTTC.

The table lists this clonotype with many counts. The chain couples TRBV3-1 to TRBJ2-7; no clear D. Per the germline V gene, CDR1 is LGHDT and CDR2 is YNNKEL (reference sequence). This CDR3 region has 13 residues. V was clipped by 4 bases and J by 0 bases, with 7 bases between them. The CDR3 here is CASSPTVSYEQYF. In DNA, the CDR3 is TGTGCCAGCAGCCCGACCGTCTCCTACGAGCAGTACTTC.

V is TRBV7-9 and J is TRBJ2-5; no clear D gene. The CDR3 totals 17 residues. Germline CDR1 is SEHNR and CDR2 is FQNEAQ (reference sequence). Trimming removed 2 bases at V and 0 bases at J, with 16 bases between. The CDR3 nucleotides read TGTGCCAGCAGCTTATATTTCGGTCCCACCAACCAAGAGACCCAGTACTTC. Its translation is CASSLYFGPTNQETQYF.

This clonotype has at least ten counts. The rearrangement uses TRBV2 and TRBJ2-3; D possibly corresponds to TRBD2 (5 bases). Per germline, CDR1 SNHLY and CDR2 FYNNEI. The CDR3 extends over 11 amino acids. V lost 4 bases, J lost 6 bases, and 5 bases lay in between. Here the CDR3 DNA reads TGTGCCAGCAGTGGGGAGGATACGCAGTATTTT. It encodes CASSGEDTQYF.

The chain joins TRBV3-1 to TRBJ2-1; D unresolved. The CDR3 length is 14 residues. V was trimmed by 4 bases and J by 8 bases, leaving 15 bases between them. Germline CDR1 reads LGHDT; CDR2 reads YNNKEL (reference sequence). The CDR3 sequence: CASSRAVGRDEQFF. The CDR3 nucleotides read TGTGCCAGCAGCCGGGCAGTGGGCCGGGATGAGCAGTTCTTC.

This clonotype was counted ten times or more. This chain links TRBV5-1 with TRBJ2-2; a weak D match, TRBD1 (5 bases). Germline assignment: CDR1 SGHRS and CDR2 YFSETQ. This CDR3 spans 14 amino acids. V lost 6 bases and J lost 0, with 9 bases in between. CDR3 loop: CASTWTPNTGELFF. CDR3 sequence (DNA): TGCGCCAGCACCTGGACACCGAACACCGGGGAGCTGTTTTTT.

This clonotype has more than one count but fewer than ten. The genes are TRBV3-1 and TRBJ2-7; 8 bases are shared with TRBD1. This CDR3 is 13 amino acids long. Germline V gene sequence: CDR1 LGHDT, CDR2 YNNKEL (reference sequence). V trimming: 6 bases; J trimming: 2 bases; junction bases outside the gene matches: 3. The CDR3: CASRQGGTYEQYF. The CDR3 DNA is TGTGCCAGCAGACAGGGGGGTACCTACGAGCAGTACTTC.

This clonotype was detected many times. The chain couples TRBV5-1 to TRBJ2-7, with D hard to call. Trimming cost V 0 bases and J 2 bases, with 12 bases left between them. CDR1 is SGHRS, CDR2 YFSETQ, per germline. The CDR3 contains 15 residues. Written as DNA, the CDR3 is TGCGCCAGCAGCTTGGCCGTGTCGGCTACCTACGAGCAGTACTTC. It specifies CASSLAVSATYEQYF.

This clonotype was counted at least ten times. This chain connects TRBV5-1 to TRBJ2-3; 8 bases align to TRBD1. Trimming at V came to 4 bases and at J to 6 bases, leaving 10 bases not matched to a gene. The CDR3 loop spans 15 amino acids. Germline V gene data show CDR1 as SGHRS and CDR2 as YFSETQ. The CDR3 DNA reads TGCGCCAGCAGCGACAGGGGCATAGCGAGGGATACGCAGTATTTT. Its translation is CASSDRGIARDTQYF.

This clonotype was seen many times. The chain uses TRBV14 and TRBJ2-1; 7 bases agree with TRBD1. V lost 0 bases and J lost 4; bases outside the gene matches: 6. The germline gives CDR1 SGHDN, CDR2 FVKESK. The CDR3 spans 16 residues. The CDR3 protein is CASSQEWDRDYNEQFF. The CDR3 DNA sequence: TGTGCCAGCAGCCAAGAGTGGGACAGAGATTACAATGAGCAGTTCTTC.